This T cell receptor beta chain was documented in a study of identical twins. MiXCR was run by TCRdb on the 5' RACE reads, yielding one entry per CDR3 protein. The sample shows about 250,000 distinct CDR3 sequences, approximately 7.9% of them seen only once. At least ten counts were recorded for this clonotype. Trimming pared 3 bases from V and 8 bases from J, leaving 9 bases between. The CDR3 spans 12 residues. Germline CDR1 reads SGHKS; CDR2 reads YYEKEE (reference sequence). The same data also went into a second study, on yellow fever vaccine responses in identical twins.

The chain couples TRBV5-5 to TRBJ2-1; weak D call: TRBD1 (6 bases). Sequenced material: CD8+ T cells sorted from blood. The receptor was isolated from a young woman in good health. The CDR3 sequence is CASSSRGYEQFF. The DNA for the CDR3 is TGTGCCAGCAGCTCCAGGGGATATGAGCAGTTCTTC.